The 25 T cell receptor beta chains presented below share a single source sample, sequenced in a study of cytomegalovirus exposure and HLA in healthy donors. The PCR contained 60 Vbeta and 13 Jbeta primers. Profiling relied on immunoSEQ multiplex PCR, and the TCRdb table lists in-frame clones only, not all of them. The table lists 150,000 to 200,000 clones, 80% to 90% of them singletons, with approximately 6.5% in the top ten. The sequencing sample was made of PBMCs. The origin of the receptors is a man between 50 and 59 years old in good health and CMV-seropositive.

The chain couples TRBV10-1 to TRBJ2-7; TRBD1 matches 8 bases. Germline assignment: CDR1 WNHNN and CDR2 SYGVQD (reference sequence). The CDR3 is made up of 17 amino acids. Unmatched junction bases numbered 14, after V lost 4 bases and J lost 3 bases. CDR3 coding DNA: TGCGCCAGCAGTGTAGAGCACCGGGACAGGAGTGTCTACGAGCAGTACGTC. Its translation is CASSVEHRDRSVYEQYV.

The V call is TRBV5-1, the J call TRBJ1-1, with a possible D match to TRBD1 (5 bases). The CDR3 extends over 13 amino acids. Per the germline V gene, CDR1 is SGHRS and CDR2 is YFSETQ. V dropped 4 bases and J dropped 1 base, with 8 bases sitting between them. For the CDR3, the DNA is TGCGCCAGCAGCCTGCAGGGGAACACTGAAGCTTTCTTT. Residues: CASSLQGNTEAFF.

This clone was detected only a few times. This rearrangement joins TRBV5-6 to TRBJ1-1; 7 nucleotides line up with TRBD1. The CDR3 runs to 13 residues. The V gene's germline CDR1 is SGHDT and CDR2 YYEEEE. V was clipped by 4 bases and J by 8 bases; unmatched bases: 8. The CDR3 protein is CASSLGTAWEAFF. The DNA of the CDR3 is TGTGCCAGCAGCCTCGGGACAGCTTGGGAAGCTTTCTTT.

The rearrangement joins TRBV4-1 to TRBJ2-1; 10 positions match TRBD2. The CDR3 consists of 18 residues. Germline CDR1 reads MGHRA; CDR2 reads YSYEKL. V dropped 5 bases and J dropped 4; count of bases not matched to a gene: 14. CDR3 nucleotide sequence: TGCGCCAGCAGCTCATTAGCGGGAGGCCCTGGGTCTTACAATGAGCAGTTCTTC. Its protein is CASSSLAGGPGSYNEQFF.

CDR3 DNA sequence: TGTGCCAGCAGCAGAGAAGCGGGAGGGATATTAAACTACGAGCAGTACGTC. This sequence encodes CASSREAGGILNYEQYV. This rearrangement joins TRBV5-6 to TRBJ2-7; 10 positions agree with TRBD2. The CDR3 contains 17 residues. V shed 4 bases and J 3 bases; nucleotides not matched to a gene: 13. Germline CDR1 is SGHDT and CDR2 is YYEEEE.

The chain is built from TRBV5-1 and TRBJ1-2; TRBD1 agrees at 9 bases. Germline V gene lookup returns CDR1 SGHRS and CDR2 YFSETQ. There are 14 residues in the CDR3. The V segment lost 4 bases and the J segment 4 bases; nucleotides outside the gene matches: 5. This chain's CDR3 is CASSTSGQGYGYTF. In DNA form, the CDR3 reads TGCGCCAGCAGCACATCGGGACAGGGCTATGGCTACACCTTC.

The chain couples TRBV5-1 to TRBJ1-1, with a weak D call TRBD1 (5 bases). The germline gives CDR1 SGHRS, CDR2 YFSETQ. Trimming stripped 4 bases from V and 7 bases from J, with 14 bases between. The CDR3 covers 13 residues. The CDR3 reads CASSLGEWDEAFF. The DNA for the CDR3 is TGCGCCAGCAGCCTGGGGGAGTGGGATGAAGCTTTCTTT.

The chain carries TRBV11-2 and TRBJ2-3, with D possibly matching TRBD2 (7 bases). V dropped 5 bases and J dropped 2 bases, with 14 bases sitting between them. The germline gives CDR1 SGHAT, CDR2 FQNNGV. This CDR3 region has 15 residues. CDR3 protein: CASSAAGALTDTQYF. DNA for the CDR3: TGTGCCAGCAGCGCGGCGGGGGCCCTCACAGATACGCAGTATTTT.

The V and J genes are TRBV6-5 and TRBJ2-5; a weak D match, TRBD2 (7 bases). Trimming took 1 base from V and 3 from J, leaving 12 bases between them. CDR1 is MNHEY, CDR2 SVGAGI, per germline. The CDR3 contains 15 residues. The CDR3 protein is CASSYWGGGKETQYF. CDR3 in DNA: TGTGCCAGCAGTTACTGGGGGGGCGGGAAAGAGACCCAGTACTTC.

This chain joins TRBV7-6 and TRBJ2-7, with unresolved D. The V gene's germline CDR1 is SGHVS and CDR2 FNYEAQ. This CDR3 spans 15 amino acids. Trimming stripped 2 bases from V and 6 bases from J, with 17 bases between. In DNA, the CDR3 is TGTGCCAGCAGCTTATACCGGTCGACGGGTGGCGAGCAGTACTTC. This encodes CASSLYRSTGGEQYF.

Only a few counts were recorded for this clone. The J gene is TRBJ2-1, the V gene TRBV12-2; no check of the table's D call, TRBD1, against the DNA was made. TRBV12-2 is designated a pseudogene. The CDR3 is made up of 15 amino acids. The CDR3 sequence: CASRLGWDSYNEQFF. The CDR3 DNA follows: TGTGCAAGTCGCTTAGGATGGGACAGCTACAATGAGCAGTTCTTC.

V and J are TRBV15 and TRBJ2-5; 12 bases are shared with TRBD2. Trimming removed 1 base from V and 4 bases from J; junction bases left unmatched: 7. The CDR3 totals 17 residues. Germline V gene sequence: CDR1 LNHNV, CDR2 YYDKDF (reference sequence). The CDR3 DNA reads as TGTGCCACCAGCAGAGTACCTAGGACTAGCGGGGTAGAGACCCAGTACTTC. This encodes CATSRVPRTSGVETQYF.

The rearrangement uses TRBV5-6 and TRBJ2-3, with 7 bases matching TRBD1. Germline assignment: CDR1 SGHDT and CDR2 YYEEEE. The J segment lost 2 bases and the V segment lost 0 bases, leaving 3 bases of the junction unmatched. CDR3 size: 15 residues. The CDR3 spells CASSLDRGITDTQYF. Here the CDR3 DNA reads TGTGCCAGCAGCTTGGACAGGGGCATCACAGATACGCAGTATTTT.

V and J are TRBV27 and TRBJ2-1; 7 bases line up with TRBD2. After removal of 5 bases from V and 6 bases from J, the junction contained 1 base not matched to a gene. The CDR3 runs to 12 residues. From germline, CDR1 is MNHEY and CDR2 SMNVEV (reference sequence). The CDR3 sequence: CASSRTSNEQFF. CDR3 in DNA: TGTGCCAGCAGTCGGACTAGCAATGAGCAGTTCTTC.

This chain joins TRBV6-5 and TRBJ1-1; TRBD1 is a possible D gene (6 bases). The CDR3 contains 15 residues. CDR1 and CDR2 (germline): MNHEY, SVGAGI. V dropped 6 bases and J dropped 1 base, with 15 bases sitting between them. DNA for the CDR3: TGTGCCAGCAGCGTCATCCAGACAGGGAACACTGAAGCTTTCTTT. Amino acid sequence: CASSVIQTGNTEAFF.

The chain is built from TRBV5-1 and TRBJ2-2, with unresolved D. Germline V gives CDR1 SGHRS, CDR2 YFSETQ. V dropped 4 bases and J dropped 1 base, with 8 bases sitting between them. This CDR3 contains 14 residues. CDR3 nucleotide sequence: TGCGCCAGCAGCAGACCGGGGAACACCGGGGAGCTGTTTTTT. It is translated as CASSRPGNTGELFF.

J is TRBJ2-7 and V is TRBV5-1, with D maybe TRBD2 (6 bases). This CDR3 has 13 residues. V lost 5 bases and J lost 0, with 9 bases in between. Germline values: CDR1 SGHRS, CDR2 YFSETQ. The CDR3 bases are TGCGCCAGCAGGGACGGGAGCTCCTACGAGCAGTACGTC. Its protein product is CASRDGSSYEQYV.

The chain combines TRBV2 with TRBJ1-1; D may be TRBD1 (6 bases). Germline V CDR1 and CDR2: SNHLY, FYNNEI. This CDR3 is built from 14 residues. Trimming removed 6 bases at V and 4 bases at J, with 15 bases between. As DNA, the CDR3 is TGTGCCAGCAGGCCAGGGGTGGGGGTCACTGAAGCTTTCTTT. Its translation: CASRPGVGVTEAFF. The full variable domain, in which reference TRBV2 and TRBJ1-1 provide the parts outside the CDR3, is EPEVTQTPSHQVTQMGQEVILRCVPISNHLYFYWYRQILGQKVEFLVSFYNNEISEKSEIFDDQFSVERPDGSNFTLKIRSTKLEDSAMYFCASRPGVGVTEAFFGQGTRLTVV.

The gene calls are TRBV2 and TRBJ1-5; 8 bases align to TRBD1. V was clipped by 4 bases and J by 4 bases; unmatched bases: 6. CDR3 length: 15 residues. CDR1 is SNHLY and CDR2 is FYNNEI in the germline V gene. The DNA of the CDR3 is TGTGCCAGCAGTGGGCCTCAGGGGGCTAATCAGCCCCAGCATTTT. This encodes CASSGPQGANQPQHF.

The CDR3 DNA reads TGCGCCAGCAGCCAAGAGGAGAGGGGGAACTATGGCTACACCTTC. Amino acid sequence: CASSQEERGNYGYTF. V and J are TRBV4-1 and TRBJ1-2, with D tentatively TRBD1 (6 bases). The CDR3 contains 15 residues. Trimming took 0 bases from V and 2 from J, leaving 10 bases between them. Germline-derived CDR1 and CDR2 are MGHRA and YSYEKL.

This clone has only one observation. This CDR3 reads CASSASQSGANVLTF. CDR3 nucleotides: TGTGCCAGTAGTGCCTCCCAGTCTGGGGCCAACGTCCTGACTTTC. V and J are TRBV19 and TRBJ2-6; no firm D call. The germline CDR1 and CDR2 sequences are LNHDA and SQIVND (reference sequence). V was trimmed by 5 bases and J by 1 base, leaving 9 bases between them. The CDR3 contains 15 residues. Filled out from reference TRBV19 and TRBJ2-6, the complete variable domain reads DGGITQSPKYLFRKEGQNVTLSCEQNLNHDAMYWYRQDPGQGLRLIYYSQIVNDFQKGDIAEGYSVSREKKESFPLTVTSAQKNPTAFYLCASSASQSGANVLTFGAGSRLTVL.

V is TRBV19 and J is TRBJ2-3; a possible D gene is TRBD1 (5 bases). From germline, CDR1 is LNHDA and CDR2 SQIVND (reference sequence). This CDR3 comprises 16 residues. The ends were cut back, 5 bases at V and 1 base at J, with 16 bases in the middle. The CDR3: CASSSGHPQGTDTQYF. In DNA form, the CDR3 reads TGTGCCAGTAGTTCTGGACACCCCCAAGGCACAGATACGCAGTATTTT.

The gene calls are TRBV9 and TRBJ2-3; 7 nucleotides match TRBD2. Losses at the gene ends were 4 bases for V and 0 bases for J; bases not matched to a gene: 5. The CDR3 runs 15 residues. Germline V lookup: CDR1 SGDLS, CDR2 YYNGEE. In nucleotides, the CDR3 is TGTGCCAGCAGCCACGGGACTACTAGCACAGATACGCAGTATTTT. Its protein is CASSHGTTSTDTQYF.

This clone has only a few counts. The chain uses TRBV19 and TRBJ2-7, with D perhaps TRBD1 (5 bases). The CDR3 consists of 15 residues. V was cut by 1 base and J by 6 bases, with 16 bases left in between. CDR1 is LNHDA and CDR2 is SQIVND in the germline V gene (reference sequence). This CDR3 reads CASSIVGSGPAEQYF. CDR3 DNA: TGTGCCAGTAGTATAGTCGGGTCAGGGCCAGCCGAGCAGTACTTC.

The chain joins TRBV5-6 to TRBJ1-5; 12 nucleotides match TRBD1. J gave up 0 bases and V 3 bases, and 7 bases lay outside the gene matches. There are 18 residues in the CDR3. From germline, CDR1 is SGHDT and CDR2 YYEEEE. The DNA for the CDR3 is TGTGCCAGCAGCTGGGGACAGGGGGCGATGAATAGCAATCAGCCCCAGCATTTT. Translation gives CASSWGQGAMNSNQPQHF.